Reported below is one TCR beta chain. This entry belongs to a study of blood T cell repertoires in COVID-19. Across the whole study: The samples span acute and convalescent COVID-19 from the United States, Italy and Spain. T cells, B-cell-depleted T cells, or PBMCs provided the cDNA or gDNA that served as material.

Under the authors' procedure: Amplification with reference gene primers provided the estimates of nucleated cell counts. Some clones are missing from TCRdb's copy, which holds only in-frame ones; the method was immunoSEQ multiplex PCR. V and J calls and clone size follow that table, whereas D and trimming were derived from the DNA. Of hundreds of thousands of clones in the sample, roughly 88% were seen once. V was pared by 1 base and J by 8 bases, with 11 bases of the junction left unmatched. The CDR3 consists of 17 residues. CDR1 and CDR2 from the germline V gene are MGHRA and YSYEKL. The receptor was isolated from a woman in her thirties with active or convalescent COVID-19. What was sequenced was peripheral blood. The rearrangement uses TRBV4-1 and TRBJ2-3; 11 bases are a match to TRBD2. The CDR3 DNA is TGCGCCAGCAGCCAAGCCGGGACTAGCGGTGAGAGGGTTACGCAGTATTTT. It yields the protein CASSQAGTSGERVTQYF.